This record covers a single T cell receptor beta chain. This clone was recorded only once. It has no known antigen specificity. The sample holds no much larger clone one base away, and base qualities are not on file. Collaborating institutions collected whole blood in K2EDTA tubes following their own protocols. For TCRbeta analysis, collaborator samples were shipped as frozen whole blood, as isolated PBMCs, or as DNA extracted from either sample type. The V and J ends are trimmed by 5 bases and 0 bases, leaving 41 bases between them. The cysteine opens and the phenylalanine closes a CDR3 of 23 amino acids. Only the CDR3 region is kept as DNA, spanning 69 bases read in frame from base 1. The germline V gene sets CDR1 to SQVTM and CDR2 to ANQGSEA. The data stem from a study of blood T cell repertoires in COVID-19 (dated by TCRdb to 2020 to 2022). Concerning the study at large: The collaborator samples originated in the United States, Italy and Spain and spanned the acute and convalescent phases of COVID-19. The prospective study material was composed of cDNA or gDNA derived from T cells, B-cell-depleted T cells, or PBMCs. Where available, HLA class I and class II types were taken from metadata supplied by the sample provider and were not determined by assay-based typing. The repertoires were made available in a free public database intended to serve as a resource for research on the immune response to SARS-CoV-2. The samples were drawn from the first 160 participants of the ongoing ImmuneRACE study and from 950 to 1,500 subjects provided by 6 global collaborators. The sample metadata nearly always contained a de-identified subject ID, COVID-19 status, age in years and sex. Deeply sampled blood TCRbeta repertoires from subjects exposed to, actively infected with, or recovered from COVID-19 were included in the dataset.

The paper as a whole reports these results and caveats: The quantity of clinical and demographic metadata differed by source and by participant and was supplied without curation.

TCRbeta CDR3 regions were amplified from genomic DNA using the immunoSEQ Assay, a bias-controlled multiplex PCR. Turning to the authors' computational methods: The number of nucleated cells in each sample was estimated from the amplification of reference gene primers within the assay. To quantify the absolute abundance of each unique TCRbeta CDR3 rearrangement, sequence reads were collapsed and filtered. For each sample, productive Simpson clonality was calculated as the square root of Simpson's diversity index over productive rearrangements. TCRdb carries this immuneACCESS record with in-frame sequences only. Its versions omit some clonotypes, under half of them owing to an unresolved V gene in the studies checked, with the rest unexplained. For V, J and clone size, that table is used; D and trimming come from the DNA. Across this sample there are about 230,000 clones, with under 90% seen only once. Jointly, the top ten make up roughly 20% of the sample.

The receptor was isolated from a woman of 80 years or more with active or convalescent COVID-19. Input material: peripheral blood. The receptor chain draws on TRBV29-1 and TRBJ2-7; matching of 6 bases hints at TRBD1 as the D gene. The DNA is as follows: TGCAGCGTTAAGGGACAACAGGGTGGGCTGGAGGACCGGACCACCGGAAGCTCCTACGAGCAGTACTTC. Its protein product is CSVKGQQGGLEDRTTGSSYEQYF.